This T cell receptor (beta chain) was documented in a study of T cell repertoires in cytomegalovirus infection. Turning to the study itself: Signatures in public TCR beta sequences pointed to both CMV infection and matching HLA type. Study-wide points: The ex vivo response showed dominance by HLA-C-restricted CMV-specific TCR beta clonotypes. Adding up the frequency of public TCR beta families identified people who carried CMV plus the relevant HLA.

V shed 5 bases, J shed 2 bases, and the junction held 8 bases outside the gene matches. The germline gives CDR1 SGHTA, CDR2 FQGTGA. The CDR3 totals 16 residues. TCRdb re-analysed the reads in MiXCR, keeping a single row per CDR3 protein. This sample has under 600,000 distinct CDR3 sequences, with approximately 15% found just once. This clonotype has at least ten counts. Its antigen is still unknown. This clonotype was sampled from a human donor in good health (CMV status not recorded). Some clones in this sample may be carry-over from other donors' samples. Sequences were obtained from CD8+ T cells from PBMCs. The genes are TRBV7-3 and TRBJ2-1; 8 bases agree with TRBD2. The CDR3 nucleotides read TGTGCCAGCAGCCCATTAGCGGGAACAACCTACAATGAGCAGTTCTTC. It is translated as CASSPLAGTTYNEQFF.